This TCR beta chain was recovered during a study of OX40 agonist ivuxolimab in advanced cancers. The CDR3 spans 16 residues. Looked up from germline, CDR1 is SGHVS and CDR2 is FQNEAQ. Trimming stripped 1 base from V and 0 bases from J, with 7 bases between. The table lists this clone with a count of one. No antigen is known for it. Clones were sequenced by immunoSEQ multiplex PCR, and TCRdb holds only the in-frame ones, with some missing. The repertoire holds about 31,000 clones, with roughly 90% as singletons. General observations from the study: CD4+ and CD8+ T cells in blood underwent clonal expansion by week 6 at 0.1 to 3.0 mg/kg.

The chain joins TRBV7-8 to TRBJ2-6, with D maybe TRBD2 (5 bases). Sample: CD4+ or CD8+ T cells sorted from blood, taken in a trial of the OX40 agonist ivuxolimab. This sequence originates from an adult with an advanced solid tumor such as melanoma, head and neck, liver or kidney cancer. The CDR3 nucleotides are TGTGCCAGCAGCTTAGAGCGGAGCTCTGGGGCCAACGTCCTGACTTTC. Its translation: CASSLERSSGANVLTF.